What follows are 12 T cell receptor beta chains derived from one specimen sequenced in a study of cytomegalovirus exposure and HLA in healthy donors. The study ran its PCR with 60 Vbeta and 13 Jbeta primers. TCRdb keeps only in-frame clones here, not all; method: immunoSEQ multiplex PCR. The sample lists roughly 170,000 clones; about 80% were seen once. Sequencing was performed on PBMCs. The receptors were sampled from a man aged 25-40 years in good health and CMV-seropositive.

The V call is TRBV2, the J call TRBJ2-7, with TRBD2 identical over 11 bases. J lost 9 bases, V lost 2 bases, and 6 bases had no gene match. CDR1 is SNHLY and CDR2 is FYNNEI in the germline V gene. The length of the CDR3 is 14 residues. The CDR3 here is CASSETSGGLVQYF. CDR3 sequence (DNA): TGTGCCAGCAGTGAAACTAGCGGGGGACTGGTGCAGTACTTC.

This chain uses TRBV28 with TRBJ2-3; 7 positions agree with TRBD2. This CDR3 has 15 residues. V shed 2 bases, J shed 4 bases, and the junction held 6 bases outside the gene matches. The V gene's germline CDR1 is MDHEN and CDR2 SYDVKM. The CDR3: CASSLQASGPDTQYF. In DNA form, the CDR3 reads TGTGCCAGCAGTTTACAAGCTAGCGGCCCAGATACGCAGTATTTT.

The rearrangement links TRBV5-1 to TRBJ1-6; D ambiguous. Germline V gene sequence: CDR1 SGHRS, CDR2 YFSETQ. Trimming left V 5 bases short and J 7 bases short, with 13 bases between. CDR3 length equals 14 residues. In DNA form, the CDR3 reads TGCGCCAGCAGGGTCGAGGGAAGGAATTCACCCCTCCACTTT. This encodes CASRVEGRNSPLHF.

The chain has TRBV7-6 and TRBJ2-3; D not resolved. V dropped 6 bases and J dropped 3 bases, with 10 bases sitting between them. The CDR3 extends over 13 amino acids. Germline V gene data show CDR1 as SGHVS and CDR2 as FNYEAQ. CDR3 coding DNA: TGTGCCAGCAGAGCTTACCGGACAGATACGCAGTATTTT. Translation gives CASRAYRTDTQYF.

This clone has just one count. This chain links TRBV7-2 with TRBJ2-3; no firm D call. Trimming removed 1 base from V and 5 bases from J, with 13 bases in between. The length of the CDR3 is 15 residues. Germline-derived CDR1 and CDR2 are SGHTA and FQGNSA. CDR3 sequence reads: CASSLGYLVGDTQYF. The DNA for the CDR3 is TGTGCCAGCAGCTTAGGGTACCTAGTGGGAGATACGCAGTATTTT.

The chain recombines TRBV27 with TRBJ2-5; TRBD2 agrees at 10 bases. Unmatched junction bases numbered 8, after V lost 3 bases and J lost 4 bases. Germline CDR1 and CDR2: MNHEY and SMNVEV (reference sequence). This CDR3 is 16 amino acids long. The CDR3 reads CASSLIAGGLRETQYF. The CDR3 nucleotides are TGTGCCAGCAGTTTGATAGCGGGAGGTTTGCGAGAGACCCAGTACTTC.

The chain employs TRBV9 and TRBJ1-4; 7 bases map to TRBD1. Germline V gives CDR1 SGDLS, CDR2 YYNGEE. The CDR3 contains 14 residues. Trimming took 3 bases from V and 5 from J; bases not matched to a gene: 4. DNA of the CDR3: TGTGCCAGCAGCGCTACACAGGGGAATGAAAAACTGTTTTTT. Translation gives CASSATQGNEKLFF.

Concerning this clone: One end of the junction does not line up with germline, which may come from a read error. The chain has TRBV7-9 and TRBJ2-7; D is perhaps TRBD2 (5 bases). From germline, CDR1 is SEHNR and CDR2 FQNEAQ (reference sequence). CDR3 length: 13 residues. The CDR3 sequence: CSSSPPGSYEQYF. CDR3 in DNA: TGTTCCAGCAGCCCCCCGGGATCCTACGAGCAGTACTTC.

The chain carries TRBV25-1 and TRBJ1-4, with D maybe TRBD1 (6 bases). V lost 6 bases and J lost 6, with 11 bases in between. Germline V CDR1 and CDR2: MGHDK, SYGVNS. The CDR3 extends over 13 amino acids. CDR3 coding DNA: TGTGCCAGCAGAAAATACAGGGATGAAAAACTGTTTTTT. Residues: CASRKYRDEKLFF.

V gene TRBV6-5 combines with J gene TRBJ1-5, with a tentative D call TRBD1 (6 bases). Germline loops: CDR1 MNHEY, CDR2 SVGAGI. The CDR3 totals 14 residues. V was cut by 10 bases and J by 9 bases, with 22 bases left in between. In nucleotides, the CDR3 is TGTGCCACCTCCGCTGATCAGGGGCTAGTGCCCCAGCATTTT. Its translation: CATSADQGLVPQHF.

This clone was observed once. The rearrangement links TRBV4-2 to TRBJ2-3; tentative D call: TRBD1 (6 bases). Germline lookup yields CDR1 LGHNA and CDR2 YNFKEQ. CDR3 length: 16 amino acids. Between the trimmed V and J ends, which lost 0 bases and 2 bases, there was a span of 12 bases. CDR3 protein: CASSQDGRGHTDTQYF. The CDR3 DNA reads as TGTGCCAGCAGCCAAGATGGCAGGGGCCACACAGATACGCAGTATTTT.

This clone appeared once. V usage is TRBV6-5 and J usage is TRBJ1-1; D remains unclear. This CDR3 is 15 amino acids long. Per germline, CDR1 MNHEY and CDR2 SVGAGI. Trimming stripped 4 bases from V and 4 bases from J, with 16 bases between. The chain's CDR3 is CASSSPPGRFTEAFF. The CDR3 DNA reads as TGTGCCAGCAGTTCCCCCCCTGGGAGATTCACTGAAGCTTTCTTT.